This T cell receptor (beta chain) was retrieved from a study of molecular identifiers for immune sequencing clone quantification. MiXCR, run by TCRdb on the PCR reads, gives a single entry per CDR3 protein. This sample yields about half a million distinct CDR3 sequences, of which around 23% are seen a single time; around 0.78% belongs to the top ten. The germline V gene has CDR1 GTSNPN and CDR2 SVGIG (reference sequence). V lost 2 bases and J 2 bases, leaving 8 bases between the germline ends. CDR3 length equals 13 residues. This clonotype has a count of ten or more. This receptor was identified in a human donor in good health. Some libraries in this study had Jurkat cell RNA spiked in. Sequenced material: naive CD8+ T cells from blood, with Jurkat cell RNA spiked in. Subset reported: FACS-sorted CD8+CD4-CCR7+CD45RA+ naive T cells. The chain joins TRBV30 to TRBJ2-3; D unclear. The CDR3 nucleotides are TGTGCCTGGAGTAGGTACCACACAGATACGCAGTATTTT. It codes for CAWSRYHTDTQYF.